These T cell receptor beta chains were read from a single sample in a study of shared clonotypes between healthy human individuals. Clones were sequenced by immunoSEQ multiplex PCR, and TCRdb holds only the in-frame ones, with some missing. The sample has about 660,000 clones, around 74% seen once; the top ten hold under 2%. The sample was memory CD4+ T cells sorted from blood. These receptors were obtained from a woman aged 30 to 39 in good health. Each CDR3 is given with its conserved first and last residue. The order of the fields is clone size, V gene, CDR3 protein. Rows give clone size only sometimes, using once, few, many, or a class for an expanded clone.

many,TRBV30,CAWSAVSFYGYTF
few,TRBV7-2,CASSARTGNQPQHF
NA,TRBV7-2,CASSTRTSGRTGELFF
once,TRBV27,CASSFLSGGRMIEQYF
NA,TRBV5-1,CASGGTGESKGYTF
NA,TRBV21-1,CASGYGFGTESNQPQHF
NA,TRBV5-4,CASSAGLAGVGYEQYF
NA,TRBV5-1,CASSRGDRDNEKLFF
NA,TRBV27,CASSLKATAGMNTEAFF
few,TRBV29-1,CSVEGNDGYTF
NA,TRBV7-3,CASSLTERVSYNEQFF
NA,TRBV28,CASRIGMSGEQYF
NA,TRBV5-6,CASSLLDNYGYTF
many,TRBV4-2,CASSQGTSGRGEQFF
NA,TRBV7-9,CASSSTSGGFGTQYF
NA,TRBV2,CASSADSYNEQFF
NA,TRBV7-2,CASTAGWGAKNIQYF
few,TRBV2,CASKGQAGTYEQYF
NA,TRBV27,CASSTNRDQPQHF
few,TRBV18,CASSSDLAGELFF
once,TRBV10-3,CAISDGGRAYNEQFF
few,TRBV6-4,CASSDWQGETDYEQYF
NA,TRBV6-6,CASRPDRSEAFF
once,TRBV7-8,CASSTPVAGLLTDTQYF
NA,TRBV4-1,CASSQDYGSLVSEAFF
NA,TRBV6-1,CASSQSGGYEQYF
NA,TRBV10-1,CASSVAGGPNTQYF
NA,TRBV4-1,CASSPYHAGDSDTQYF
NA,TRBV5-1,CASSIRTGGPHEQYF
NA,TRBV7-9,CASSPEQGKGPYEQYF
NA,TRBV5-6,CASSLVGQGRQYF
NA,TRBV5-1,CASSLEARGYTF
once,TRBV6-5,CASRDSYEQYF
NA,TRBV30,CAWSVGQGGGWQPQHF
NA,TRBV5-1,CASSRDLPFDEQFF
NA,TRBV30,CAWSAPRGAFF
few,TRBV19,CASSTSGRDTQYF
few,TRBV30,CAWSRGQGQQETQYF
NA,TRBV7-2,CASSSGQGYRQPQHF
once,TRBV2,CASSERGANYGYTF
few,TRBV27,CASSPAGGSYNEQFF
NA,TRBV25-1,CASSAARYYEQYF
NA,TRBV5-1,CASSLTGGGGYTF
NA,TRBV28,CASSLAGVTLGTDTQYF
NA,TRBV2,CASTALAALHF
NA,TRBV23-1,CASSQFGAISNQPQHF